This entry is about one T cell receptor (beta chain). Its matching antigen is unknown. Prepared TCR beta cDNA libraries contained unique molecular identifiers. Each CDR3 protein gets one entry after TCRdb re-called the PCR reads with MiXCR. This sample has some 890,000 distinct CDR3 sequences, with about 57% found just once. This entry comes from a study of post-analysis software for immune sequencing data. Study results and caveats: Comparison of patients with controls showed 4 to 6 TRBV segments more frequent in patients, TRBV5-6, TRBV5-1 and TRBV20-1 among them.

The CDR3 spans 13 residues. The ends lost 4 bases at V and 13 bases at J; junction bases unmatched: 10. The germline CDR1 and CDR2 sequences are SGHTA and FQGTGA. This TCR was recovered from a girl aged 10 to 17 with multiple sclerosis. This chain connects TRBV7-3 to TRBJ2-4; 7 nucleotides line up with TRBD1. Sequenced: blood. CDR3 in amino acids: CASSSMDRLEQYF. The CDR3 coding sequence is TGTGCCAGCAGCTCAATGGACAGGTTGGAGCAGTACTTC.